This entry lists 6 T cell receptor beta chains sequenced from one sample in a study of cytomegalovirus exposure and HLA in healthy donors. The PCR made use of 60 Vbeta and 13 Jbeta primers. Profiling relied on immunoSEQ multiplex PCR, and the TCRdb table lists in-frame clones only, not all of them. The table includes 150,000 to 200,000 clones, over 75% detected once. The sample comprised PBMCs. The receptors come from a woman in her twenties or thirties in good health and CMV-seronegative.

DNA of the CDR3: TGTGCCAGCTCACCACGAATGACGGGAGATAACTATGGCTACACCTTC. Its protein is CASSPRMTGDNYGYTF. The genes are TRBV18 and TRBJ1-2; D not resolved. The germline V gene encodes CDR1 KGHSH and CDR2 LQKENI. V lost 1 base, J lost 1 base, and 13 bases lay in between. The CDR3 is made up of 16 amino acids.

This sequence joins TRBV28 and TRBJ1-6; a possible D gene is TRBD1 (6 bases). Germline CDR1 MDHEN, CDR2 SYDVKM. Deletions cut 6 bases from V and 9 bases from J, with 21 bases between. The CDR3 consists of 16 residues. CDR3 amino acids: CASSPFNGRGTSPLHF. The CDR3 coding sequence is TGTGCCAGCAGCCCATTTAACGGCAGGGGCACTTCACCCCTCCACTTT.

This chain uses TRBV7-9 with TRBJ2-7; D may be TRBD1 (5 bases). The CDR3 length is 13 residues. Trimming removed 4 bases at V and 4 bases at J, with 11 bases between. Germline-derived CDR1 and CDR2 are SEHNR and FQNEAQ (reference sequence). CDR3 residues: CASSSTGAYEQYF. CDR3 DNA sequence: TGTGCCAGCAGCTCCACAGGAGCTTACGAGCAGTACTTC.

This chain connects TRBV5-4 to TRBJ1-1; D not resolved. V was pared by 0 bases and J by 1 base, with 13 bases between. Germline CDR1 is SGHNT and CDR2 is YYREEE (reference sequence). CDR3 length: 16 residues. CDR3 protein: CASSLGRPRGNTEAFF. The CDR3 DNA is TGTGCCAGCAGCTTGGGCCGTCCCCGAGGGAACACTGAAGCTTTCTTT.

This chain uses TRBV12-5 with TRBJ1-2, with 7 bases matching TRBD1. Germline V gene data show CDR1 as LGHNT and CDR2 as FRNRAP. V was pared by 2 bases and J by 4 bases, with 7 bases of the junction left unmatched. There are 15 residues in the CDR3. CDR3 DNA: TGTGCTAGTGGTTTGAACAGGGGACAGCTCTATGGCTACACCTTC. Its translation: CASGLNRGQLYGYTF.

V and J are TRBV6-5 and TRBJ1-2; maybe TRBD1 (5 bases). Deletions cut 2 bases from V and 4 bases from J, with 8 bases between. Germline assignment: CDR1 MNHEY and CDR2 SVGAGI. The CDR3 loop spans 13 amino acids. The CDR3, as DNA: TGTGCCAGCAGTTACACAAGGGGCTATGGCTACACCTTC. Translating gives CASSYTRGYGYTF.